This T cell receptor beta chain was sequenced during a study of yellow fever vaccine responses in identical twins. Germline values: CDR1 LNHDA, CDR2 SQIVND (reference sequence). V lost 4 bases to trimming and J lost 8 bases; unmatched junction nucleotides: 4. The length of the CDR3 is 12 residues. In TCRdb, the RT-PCR reads were re-called with MiXCR into one record per CDR3 protein. Among roughly 3,600 distinct CDR3 sequences listed, approximately 87% were seen once. Notes on this clonotype: The antigen is not known.

General study points: Twins' vaccine T cell response reportedly seemed partly convergent, partly personalized.

The receptor was isolated from a woman between 18 and 29 years old who received the yellow fever vaccine. The sample was T cells from blood (PBMCs), unsorted or a sorted subset (not recorded which), taken before or after yellow fever vaccination (not recorded which). The V call is TRBV19, the J call TRBJ1-2; 7 positions match TRBD1. The CDR3, as DNA: TGTGCCAGTAGTACCAGACAGGGCGGCTACACCTTC. This translates into CASSTRQGGYTF.